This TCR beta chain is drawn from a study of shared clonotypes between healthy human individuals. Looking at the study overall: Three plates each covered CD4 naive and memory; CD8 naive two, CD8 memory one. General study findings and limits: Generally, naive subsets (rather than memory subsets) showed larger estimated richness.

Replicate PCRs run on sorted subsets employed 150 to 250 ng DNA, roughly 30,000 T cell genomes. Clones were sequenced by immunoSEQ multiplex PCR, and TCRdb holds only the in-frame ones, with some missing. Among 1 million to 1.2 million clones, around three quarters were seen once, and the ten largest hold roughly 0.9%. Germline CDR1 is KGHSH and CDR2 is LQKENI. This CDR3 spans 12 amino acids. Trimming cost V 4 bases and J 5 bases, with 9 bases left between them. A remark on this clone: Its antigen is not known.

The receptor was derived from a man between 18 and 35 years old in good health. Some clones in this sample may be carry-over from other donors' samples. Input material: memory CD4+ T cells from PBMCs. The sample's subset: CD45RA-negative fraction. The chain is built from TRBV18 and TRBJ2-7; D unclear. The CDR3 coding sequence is TGTGCCAGCTCACTGGCTCGGGACGAGCAGTACTTC. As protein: CASSLARDEQYF.